This TCR beta chain stems from a study of shared clonotypes between healthy human individuals. The CDR3 runs 14 residues. Germline lookup yields CDR1 SGHVS and CDR2 FQNEAQ. Trimming cost V 5 bases and J 4 bases, with 14 bases left between them. This clone was seen only once. Sequencing used immunoSEQ multiplex PCR; TCRdb keeps in-frame clones, though not all of them. This sample has around 500,000 clones; around 73% occur once, and the top ten carry more than 10%. Sequencing was carried out using PBMCs. The chain links TRBV7-8 to TRBJ2-5, with D uncertain. This receptor was obtained from a woman aged 35 to 49 in good health. Some clones in this sample may be carry-over from other donors' samples. CDR3 sequence: CASSVSRLGETQYF. The CDR3 region has the DNA TGTGCCAGCAGCGTCTCTAGACTGGGAGAGACCCAGTACTTC.